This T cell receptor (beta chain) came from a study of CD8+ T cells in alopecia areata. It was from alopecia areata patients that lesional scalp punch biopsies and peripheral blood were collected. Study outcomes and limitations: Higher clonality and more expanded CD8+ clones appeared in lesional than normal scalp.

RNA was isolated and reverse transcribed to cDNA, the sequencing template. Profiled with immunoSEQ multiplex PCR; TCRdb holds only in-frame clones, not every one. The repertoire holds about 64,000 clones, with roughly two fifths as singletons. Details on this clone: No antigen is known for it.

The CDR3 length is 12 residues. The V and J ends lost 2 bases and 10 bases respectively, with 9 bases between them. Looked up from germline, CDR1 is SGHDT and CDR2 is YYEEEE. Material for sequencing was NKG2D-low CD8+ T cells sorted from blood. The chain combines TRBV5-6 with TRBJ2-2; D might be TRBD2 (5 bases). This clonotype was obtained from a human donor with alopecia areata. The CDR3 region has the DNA TGTGCCAGCAGCTTTACAGCGGCGGAGCTGTTTTTT. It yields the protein CASSFTAAELFF.